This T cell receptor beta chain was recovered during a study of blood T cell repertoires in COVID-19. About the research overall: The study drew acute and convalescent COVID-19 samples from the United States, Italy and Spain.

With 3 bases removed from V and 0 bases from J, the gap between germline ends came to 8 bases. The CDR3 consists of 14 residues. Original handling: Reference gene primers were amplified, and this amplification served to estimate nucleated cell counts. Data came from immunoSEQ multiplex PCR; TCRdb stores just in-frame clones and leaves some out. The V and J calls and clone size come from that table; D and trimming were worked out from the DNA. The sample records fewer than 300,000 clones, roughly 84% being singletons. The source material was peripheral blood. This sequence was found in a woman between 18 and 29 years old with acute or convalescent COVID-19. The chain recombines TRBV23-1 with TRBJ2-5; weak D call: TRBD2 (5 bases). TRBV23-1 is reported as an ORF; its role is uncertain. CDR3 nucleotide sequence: TGCGCCAGCAGTCAGCGAGCGGACCAAGAGACCCAGTACTTC. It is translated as CASSQRADQETQYF.